The clone carrying this T cell receptor beta chain was seen a handful of times. The data derive from a study of identical twins. The V end lost 6 bases, the J end lost 6 bases, and 12 bases lay between the germline ends. The CDR3 covers 13 residues. TCRdb independently ran MiXCR on the 5' RACE reads; one entry per CDR3 protein. The table lists a few hundred thousand distinct CDR3 sequences, approximately 25% of them singletons. The same sample was also used in a study of T cells expressing NK-cell markers.

The receptor comes from a woman younger than 30 in good health. Sequences were obtained from CD4+ T cells sorted from blood. The chain carries TRBV12-3 or TRBV12-4 and TRBJ1-5, with D unresolved. The CDR3 reads CASSQTPPQPQHF. The CDR3 coding sequence is TGTGCCAGCAGCCAAACCCCCCCTCAGCCCCAGCATTTT.